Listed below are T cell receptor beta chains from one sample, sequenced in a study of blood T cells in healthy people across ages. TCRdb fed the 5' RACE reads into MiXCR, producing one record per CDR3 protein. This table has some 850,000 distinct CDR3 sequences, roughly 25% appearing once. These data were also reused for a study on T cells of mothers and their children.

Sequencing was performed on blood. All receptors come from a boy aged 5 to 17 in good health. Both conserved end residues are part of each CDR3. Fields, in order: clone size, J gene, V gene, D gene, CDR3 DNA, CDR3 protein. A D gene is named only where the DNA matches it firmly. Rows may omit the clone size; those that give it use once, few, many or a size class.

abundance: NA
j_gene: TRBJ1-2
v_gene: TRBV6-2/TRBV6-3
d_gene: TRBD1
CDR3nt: TGTGCCAGCAGAGGACAGGAGAACTATGGCTACACCTTC
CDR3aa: CASRGQENYGYTF

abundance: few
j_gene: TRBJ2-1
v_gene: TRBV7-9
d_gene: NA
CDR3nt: TGTGCCAGCAGCTTAGCGCTTAAGGGAAGGAGGGGCATCAATGAGCAGTTCTTC
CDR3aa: CASSLALKGRRGINEQFF

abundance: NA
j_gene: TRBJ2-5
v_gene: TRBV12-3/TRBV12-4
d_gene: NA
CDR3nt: TGTGCCAGTACCCCCGGCTTCCAAGAGACCCAGTACTTC
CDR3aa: CASTPGFQETQYF

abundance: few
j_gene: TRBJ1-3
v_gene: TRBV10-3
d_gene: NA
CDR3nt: TGTGCCAGCGGTGGTTGGGGTCTCGAAGGAAACACCATATATTTT
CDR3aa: CASGGWGLEGNTIYF

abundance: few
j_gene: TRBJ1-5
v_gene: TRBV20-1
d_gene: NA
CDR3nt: TGCAGTGCTAGAGATGGGGATCAGCCCCAGCATTTT
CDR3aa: CSARDGDQPQHF

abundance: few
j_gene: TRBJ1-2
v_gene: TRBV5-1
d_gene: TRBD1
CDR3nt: TGCGCCAGCAGCTTGATGGCAGGGGGCCGTGGCTACACCTTC
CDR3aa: CASSLMAGGRGYTF

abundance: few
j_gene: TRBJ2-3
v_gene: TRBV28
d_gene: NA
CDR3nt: TGTGCCTGCAGTTTAAAGCGGGCCCTCACAGATACGCAGTATTTT
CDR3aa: CACSLKRALTDTQYF

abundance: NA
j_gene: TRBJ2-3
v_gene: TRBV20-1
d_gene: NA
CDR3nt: TGCAGTGCTAGAGAAGGCTTAAGTCCCCAGCGACCCACAGATACGCAGTATTTT
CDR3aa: CSAREGLSPQRPTDTQYF

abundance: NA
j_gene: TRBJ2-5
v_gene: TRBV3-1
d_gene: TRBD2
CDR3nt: TGTGCCAGCAGCCTCGCGACTAGCCTCCAGACCCAGTACTTC
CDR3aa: CASSLATSLQTQYF

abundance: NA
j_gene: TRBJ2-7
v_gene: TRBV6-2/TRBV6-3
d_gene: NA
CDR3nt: TGTGCCAGCATAGAGGCAGGGACCCTTTCCTACGAGCAGTACTTC
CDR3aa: CASIEAGTLSYEQYF

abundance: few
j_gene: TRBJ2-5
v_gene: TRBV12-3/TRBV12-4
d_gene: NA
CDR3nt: TGTGCCAGCAGCCCCTATCCAGCTCAGGCTGGCGAGACCCAGTACTTC
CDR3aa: CASSPYPAQAGETQYF

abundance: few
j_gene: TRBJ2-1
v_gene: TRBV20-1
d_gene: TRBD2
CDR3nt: TGCAGTGCTAAGGGACTAGAAGGCTCCGATGAGCAGTTCTTC
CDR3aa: CSAKGLEGSDEQFF

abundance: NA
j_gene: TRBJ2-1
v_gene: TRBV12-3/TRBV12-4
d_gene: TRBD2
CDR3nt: TGTGCCAGCAGTGGAATAGCGGGACTAGCGATGGGTAATGAGCAGTTCTTC
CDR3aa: CASSGIAGLAMGNEQFF

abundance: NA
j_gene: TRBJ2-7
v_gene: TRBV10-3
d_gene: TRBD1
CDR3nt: TGTGCCATCAGTGAAGGGGACAGGGGGTTCTACGAGCAGTACTTC
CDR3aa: CAISEGDRGFYEQYF

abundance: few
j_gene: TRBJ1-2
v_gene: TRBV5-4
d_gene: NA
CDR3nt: TGTGCCAGCAGTACGGACATTATTAACTATGGCTACACCTTC
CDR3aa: CASSTDIINYGYTF

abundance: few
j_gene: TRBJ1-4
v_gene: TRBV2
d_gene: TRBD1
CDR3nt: TGTGCCAGCAGCCTCTTAAGGACAGGGAAGGAAAAACTGTTTTTT
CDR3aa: CASSLLRTGKEKLFF

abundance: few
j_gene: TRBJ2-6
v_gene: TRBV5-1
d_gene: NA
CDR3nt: TGCGCCAGCAGCTACCCGGACGCTACTGGGGCCAACGTCCTGACTTTC
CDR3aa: CASSYPDATGANVLTF

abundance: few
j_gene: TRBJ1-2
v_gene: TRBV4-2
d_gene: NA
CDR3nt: TGTGCCAGCAGCCAAGAAGGCGGGGGAGAGACTCATGGCTACACCTTC
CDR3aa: CASSQEGGGETHGYTF

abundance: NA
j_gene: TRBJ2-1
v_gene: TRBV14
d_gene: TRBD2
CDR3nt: TGTGCCAGCAGCCACACCGGGACTAGCGGGGGGAAATCCAATGAGCAGTTCTTC
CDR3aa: CASSHTGTSGGKSNEQFF

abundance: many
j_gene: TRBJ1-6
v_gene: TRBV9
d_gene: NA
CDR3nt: TGTGCCAGCAGCGATGGACCGATACCTAACTCCTATAATTCACCCCTCCACTTT
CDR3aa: CASSDGPIPNSYNSPLHF

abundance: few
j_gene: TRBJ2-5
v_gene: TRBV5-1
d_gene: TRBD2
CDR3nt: TGCGCCAGCAGCTCCTTGCGGGGGGGCCAAGAGACCCAGTACTTC
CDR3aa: CASSSLRGGQETQYF

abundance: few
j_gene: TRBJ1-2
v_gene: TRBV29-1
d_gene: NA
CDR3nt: TGCACCCTAGGGAGGAGTCTGGACTATGGCTACACCTTC
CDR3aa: CTLGRSLDYGYTF

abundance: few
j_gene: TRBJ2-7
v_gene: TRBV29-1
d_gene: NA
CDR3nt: TGCAGCGTTGAACAGGGAAGTACCTACGAGCAGTACTTC
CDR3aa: CSVEQGSTYEQYF

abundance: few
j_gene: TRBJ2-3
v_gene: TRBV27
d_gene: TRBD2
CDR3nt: TGTGCCAGCAGATTTGGGACTAGCGGGGGGAGAGATACGCAGTATTTT
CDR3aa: CASRFGTSGGRDTQYF

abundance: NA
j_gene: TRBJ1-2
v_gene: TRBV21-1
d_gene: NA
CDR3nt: TGTGCCAGCCCTACCTCCGGGGGGCCCTTCTATGGCTACACCTTC
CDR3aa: CASPTSGGPFYGYTF

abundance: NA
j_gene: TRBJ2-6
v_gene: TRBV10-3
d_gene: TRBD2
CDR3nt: TGTGCCACCTGGGGGGGGTCTTCTGGGGCCAACGTCCTGACTTTC
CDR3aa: CATWGGSSGANVLTF

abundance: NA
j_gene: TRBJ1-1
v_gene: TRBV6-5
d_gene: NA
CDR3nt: TGTGCCAGCAGTCCAATGGGGGGGACGGCCACTGAAGCTTTCTTT
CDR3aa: CASSPMGGTATEAFF

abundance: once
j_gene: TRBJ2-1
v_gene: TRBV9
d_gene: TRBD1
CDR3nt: TGTGCCAGCAGCGAGAGGGGACAGGCTCGGAATGAGCAGTTCTTC
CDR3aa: CASSERGQARNEQFF

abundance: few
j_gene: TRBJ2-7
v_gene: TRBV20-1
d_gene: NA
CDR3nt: TGCAGTGCTACAGACACCTCCTACGAGCAGTACTTC
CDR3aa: CSATDTSYEQYF

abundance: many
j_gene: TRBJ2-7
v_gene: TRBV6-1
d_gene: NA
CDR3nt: TGTGCCAGCAGTGATCGGGCCAAAAGCTACGAGCAGTACTTC
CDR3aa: CASSDRAKSYEQYF

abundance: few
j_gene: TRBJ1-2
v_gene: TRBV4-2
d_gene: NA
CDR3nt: TGTGCCAGCAGCCAAGAGTCAGGGTCCTCCAGCTATGGCTACACCTTC
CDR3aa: CASSQESGSSSYGYTF

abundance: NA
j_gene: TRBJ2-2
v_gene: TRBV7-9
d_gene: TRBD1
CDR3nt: TGTGCCAGCAGCCCATCTCCGGGACAGGGTTACACCGGGGAGCTGTTTTTT
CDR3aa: CASSPSPGQGYTGELFF

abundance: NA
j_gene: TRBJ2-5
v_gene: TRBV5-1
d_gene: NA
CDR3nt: TGCGCCAGCAGCTCAGGGGTAGCGGGTTCGAACCAGTACTTC
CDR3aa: CASSSGVAGSNQYF

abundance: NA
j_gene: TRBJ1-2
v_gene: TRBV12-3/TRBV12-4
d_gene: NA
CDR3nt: TGCGCCAGCAGCTTGAGGAGTAACTATGGCTACACCTTC
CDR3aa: CASSLRSNYGYTF

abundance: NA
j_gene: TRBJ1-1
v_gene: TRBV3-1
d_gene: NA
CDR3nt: TGTGCCAGCAGCCCTGCAGGGAGTTGGGCGAACACTGAAGCTTTCTTT
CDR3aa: CASSPAGSWANTEAFF

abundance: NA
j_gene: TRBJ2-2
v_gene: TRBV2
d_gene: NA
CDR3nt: TGTGCCAGCAGTACCCTGGGGGACACCGGGGAGCTGTTTTTT
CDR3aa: CASSTLGDTGELFF

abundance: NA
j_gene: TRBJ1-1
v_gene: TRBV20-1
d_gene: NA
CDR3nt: TGCAGTGCTAGTGAGGGGGGAGGCACTGAAGCTTTCTTT
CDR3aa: CSASEGGGTEAFF

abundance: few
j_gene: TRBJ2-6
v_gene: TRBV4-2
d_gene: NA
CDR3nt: TGTGCCAGCAGCCAGCTAGGGGTCGGGGCCAACGTCCTGACTTTC
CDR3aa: CASSQLGVGANVLTF

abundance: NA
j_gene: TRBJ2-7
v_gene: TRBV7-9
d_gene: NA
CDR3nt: TGTGCCAGCAGCTTCTCGAATACAGGCCCCGGGGGCTACGAGCAGTACTTC
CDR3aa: CASSFSNTGPGGYEQYF

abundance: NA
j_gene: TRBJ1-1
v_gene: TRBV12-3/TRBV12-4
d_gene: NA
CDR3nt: TGTGCCAGCAGTTTTGACACTAACACTGAAGCTTTCTTT
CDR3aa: CASSFDTNTEAFF

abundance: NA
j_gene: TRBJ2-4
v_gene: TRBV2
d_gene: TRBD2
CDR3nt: TGTGCCAGCAGTGATTACTCCGGGGGGGCCAGGGGAAACATTCAGTACTTC
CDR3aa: CASSDYSGGARGNIQYF

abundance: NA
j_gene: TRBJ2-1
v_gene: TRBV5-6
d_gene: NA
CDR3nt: TGTGCCAGCAGCCCGGCGCGGGGAAGCGGTGAGCAGTTCTTC
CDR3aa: CASSPARGSGEQFF

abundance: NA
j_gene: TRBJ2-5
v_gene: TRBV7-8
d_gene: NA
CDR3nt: TGTGCCAGCAGCTTATTTGGGGGGTGGGAGACCCAGTACTTC
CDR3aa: CASSLFGGWETQYF